This T cell receptor (beta chain) is drawn from a study of regulatory T cells in long-lasting Graves disease. Construction of TCR beta libraries relied on iRepertoire HTBI primers and on Arm-PCR targeting CDR3 regions. TCRdb reanalysed the multiplex PCR reads using MiXCR and keeps one entry per CDR3 protein. Of around 450,000 distinct CDR3 sequences in the sample, roughly 21% are singletons; the top ten hold around 7%. This clonotype was observed many times. Time point noted: persistent/refractory GD, antithyroid drugs over 5 years with positive TRAb. PBMC RNA was the source of the TCR library. There are 15 residues in the CDR3. Trimming pared 1 base from V and 0 bases from J, leaving 9 bases between. CDR1 is SGHTA, CDR2 FQGNSA, per germline.

The TCR comes from a female donor with Graves disease. V and J are TRBV7-2 and TRBJ1-2; possibly TRBD1 for D (6 bases). The source was peripheral blood mononuclear cells (PBMCs), collected when the disease was refractory, from a patient treated with antithyroid drugs. CDR3 in amino acids: CASSLDRASNYGYTF. The CDR3, as DNA: TGTGCCAGCAGCTTAGACAGGGCATCTAACTATGGCTACACCTTC.